This TCR beta chain was captured in a study of OX40 agonist ivuxolimab in advanced cancers. Points from the study as a whole: Among T cells, CD8+ cells averaged more expanded clones than CD4+ cells.

This clone counts as medium-sized. What it binds is not known. The protocol was immunoSEQ multiplex PCR, while the TCRdb copy is restricted to in-frame clones and leaves out a portion. The sample carries tens of thousands of clones, approximately 81% recorded once. The receptor was derived from an adult with an advanced solid tumor such as melanoma, head and neck, liver or kidney cancer. The sample consisted of CD4+ or CD8+ T cells sorted from blood, taken in a trial of the OX40 agonist ivuxolimab.

CDR3 loop: CASNRGGGHNEQFF. The CDR3 nucleotides are TGTGCCAGTAATCGGGGAGGGGGGCACAATGAGCAGTTCTTC. The genes are TRBV19 and TRBJ2-1; tentative D call: TRBD2 (7 bases). From germline, CDR1 is LNHDA and CDR2 SQIVND (reference sequence). The CDR3 spans 14 residues. Trimming stripped 7 bases from V and 5 bases from J, with 15 bases between.